Following are 25 T cell receptor beta chains from one sample sequenced in a study of cytomegalovirus exposure and HLA in healthy donors. PCR amplification relied on 60 Vbeta primers (plus 13 Jbeta primers). Libraries were prepared by immunoSEQ multiplex PCR; TCRdb keeps only in-frame clonotypes and omits some of them. The sample consists of under 75,000 clones, roughly 85% of them appearing once. The sample consisted of PBMCs. These receptors all stem from a woman aged 25 to 39 in good health and CMV-seronegative.

CDR3 sequence reads: CASSQTGLAGDEDTQYF. DNA of the CDR3: TGCGCCAGCAGCCAAACCGGACTAGCGGGAGACGAAGATACGCAGTATTTT. This chain uses TRBV4-1 with TRBJ2-3; 13 bases fit TRBD2. V lost 2 bases to trimming and J lost 5 bases; unmatched junction nucleotides: 7. The CDR3 extends over 17 amino acids. From germline, CDR1 is MGHRA and CDR2 YSYEKL.

The chain has TRBV27 and TRBJ1-2; D remains unclear. CDR3 length equals 16 residues. V lost 6 bases and J lost 2, with 19 bases in between. Germline CDR1 and CDR2: MNHEY and SMNVEV (reference sequence). CDR3 region: CASRQFVSWQNYGYTF. The CDR3 bases are TGTGCCAGCAGGCAGTTCGTTTCTTGGCAGAACTATGGCTACACCTTC.

This chain connects TRBV9 to TRBJ2-3, with D unresolved. Germline V gene sequence: CDR1 SGDLS, CDR2 YYNGEE. The CDR3 is 13 amino acids. Trimming cost V 4 bases and J 6 bases, with 12 bases left between them. The CDR3 DNA sequence: TGTGCCAGCAGCCCCACTACGGCCGATACGCAGTATTTT. Translated, it gives CASSPTTADTQYF.

The chain uses TRBV29-1 and TRBJ1-1; the D gene is possibly TRBD1 (5 bases). V shed 4 bases and J shed 6 bases, with 24 bases lying between them. Germline CDR1 and CDR2: SQVTM and ANQGSEA. The CDR3 contains 16 residues. The CDR3 sequence: CSVGGTIGVFSSEAFF. In nucleotides, the CDR3 is TGCAGCGTTGGGGGGACTATCGGGGTTTTTTCGTCTGAAGCTTTCTTT.

The chain is built from TRBV11-2 and TRBJ1-2; D is unresolved. Trimming stripped 5 bases from V and 4 bases from J, with 17 bases between. The CDR3 loop spans 15 amino acids. In germline, CDR1 is SGHAT, CDR2 FQNNGV. In nucleotides, the CDR3 is TGTGCCAGCAGCCGGGTTAGCCCCTTCCTCTATGGCTACACCTTC. As protein: CASSRVSPFLYGYTF.

The V gene is TRBV15, the J gene TRBJ2-5, with 13 bases fitting TRBD2. Germline V lookup: CDR1 LNHNV, CDR2 YYDKDF (reference sequence). The CDR3 contains 20 residues. The V and J ends lost 5 bases and 5 bases, in that order; junction bases with no gene match: 20. The CDR3 is CATSSLRLRTSGGPSETQYF. As DNA, the CDR3 is TGTGCCACCAGCTCCCTTAGACTGAGGACTAGCGGGGGTCCGTCGGAGACCCAGTACTTC.

The chain combines TRBV27 with TRBJ2-1; 11 bases are a match to TRBD2. V gave up 6 bases and J gave up 6 bases; unmatched junction bases: 4. The CDR3 contains 14 residues. Germline V gene data show CDR1 as MNHEY and CDR2 as SMNVEV (reference sequence). The CDR3: CASRPGTSGNEQFF. The CDR3 DNA sequence: TGTGCCAGCAGGCCCGGGACTAGCGGCAATGAGCAGTTCTTC.

This chain connects TRBV9 to TRBJ1-5; D may be TRBD1 (6 bases). Trimming stripped 2 bases from V and 8 bases from J, with 14 bases between. The germline V gene encodes CDR1 SGDLS and CDR2 YYNGEE. The CDR3 runs to 14 residues. For the CDR3, the DNA is TGTGCCAGCAGCGTGGGGGGGCTGGACAAGCCCCAGCATTTT. Translation gives CASSVGGLDKPQHF.

This chain connects TRBV19 to TRBJ2-7; 10 bases are a match to TRBD2. J was trimmed by 4 bases and V by 5 bases; bases with no gene match: 8. The CDR3 extends over 15 amino acids. CDR1 is LNHDA and CDR2 is SQIVND in the germline V gene (reference sequence). CDR3 protein: CASSLASGSEYEQYF. As DNA, the CDR3 is TGTGCCAGTAGTCTGGCTAGCGGGAGCGAGTACGAGCAGTACTTC. The full variable domain, with the rest looked up from reference TRBV19 and TRBJ2-7, is DGGITQSPKYLFRKEGQNVTLSCEQNLNHDAMYWYRQDPGQGLRLIYYSQIVNDFQKGDIAEGYSVSREKKESFPLTVTSAQKNPTAFYLCASSLASGSEYEQYFGPGTRLTVT.

V and J are TRBV11-2 and TRBJ2-7; 14 bases are shared with TRBD2. Germline loops: CDR1 SGHAT, CDR2 FQNNGV. The CDR3 is 19 amino acids. The J segment lost 0 bases and the V segment lost 1 base, leaving 8 bases of the junction unmatched. CDR3 amino acids: CASSLALGLAGANSYEQYF. As DNA, the CDR3 is TGTGCCAGCAGCTTAGCCCTGGGACTAGCGGGAGCAAACTCCTACGAGCAGTACTTC.

The chain combines TRBV7-2 with TRBJ2-1; 13 bases are shared with TRBD2. J was trimmed by 0 bases and V by 5 bases; bases with no gene match: 4. The CDR3 totals 17 residues. Germline assignment: CDR1 SGHTA and CDR2 FQGNSA. CDR3 nucleotide sequence: TGTGCCAGCAGCCCTAGGACTAGCGGGAGCTCCTACAATGAGCAGTTCTTC. Its translation: CASSPRTSGSSYNEQFF.

The V gene is TRBV18, the J gene TRBJ1-5; 7 positions match TRBD1. This CDR3 comprises 15 residues. Germline V gene sequence: CDR1 KGHSH, CDR2 LQKENI. With 2 bases clipped from V and 4 bases from J, the junction kept 5 bases outside the gene matches. Here the CDR3 DNA reads TGTGCCAGCTCACCAAGACAGGGCGGTAATCAGCCCCAGCATTTT. Residues: CASSPRQGGNQPQHF.

The chain carries TRBV6-4 and TRBJ2-1; weak D call: TRBD2 (5 bases). This CDR3 comprises 14 residues. The germline gives CDR1 MRHNA, CDR2 SNTAGT. Trimming cost V 4 bases and J 3 bases, with 10 bases left between them. The CDR3 DNA reads as TGTGCCAGCAGTGCCGAGGGAGACTACAATGAGCAGTTCTTC. It codes for CASSAEGDYNEQFF.

The chain recombines TRBV15 with TRBJ2-7, with 7 bases fitting TRBD1. Trimming took 5 bases from V and 4 from J; bases not matched to a gene: 11. CDR1 and CDR2 from the germline V gene are LNHNV and YYDKDF (reference sequence). This CDR3 region has 15 residues. In nucleotides, the CDR3 is TGTGCCACCAGCGCGAGACAGGGTGGGACGTACGAGCAGTACTTC. Translating gives CATSARQGGTYEQYF.

The rearrangement links TRBV5-3 to TRBJ2-2; 9 bases are a match to TRBD2. TRBV5-3 is designated an ORF whose function remains uncertain. V lost 4 bases to trimming and J lost 7 bases; unmatched junction nucleotides: 20. This CDR3 comprises 19 residues. CDR3 sequence reads: CARSPFVIEAGGSDGELFF. The CDR3 DNA sequence: TGTGCCAGAAGCCCCTTTGTAATTGAGGCGGGAGGGAGCGACGGGGAGCTGTTTTTT.

The chain employs TRBV9 and TRBJ2-1; 7 bases align to TRBD2. The CDR3 covers 15 residues. CDR1 is SGDLS, CDR2 YYNGEE, per germline. V was clipped by 4 bases and J by 2 bases; unmatched bases: 6. The CDR3 here is CASSSREVTYNEQFF. In DNA, the CDR3 is TGTGCCAGCAGCTCTCGGGAGGTCACCTACAATGAGCAGTTCTTC.

V is TRBV28 and J is TRBJ2-3; 11 bases align to TRBD2. Germline V CDR1 and CDR2: MDHEN, SYDVKM. The ends lost 10 bases at V and 6 bases at J; junction bases unmatched: 12. The CDR3 is 15 amino acids. The CDR3 loop is CATRRVAGGWDTQYF. The CDR3 nucleotides read TGTGCCACCCGTCGGGTAGCGGGGGGGTGGGATACGCAGTATTTT.

The V call is TRBV2, the J call TRBJ2-7; D is perhaps TRBD2 (5 bases). V shed 7 bases and J shed 7 bases, with 20 bases lying between them. There are 14 residues in the CDR3. Germline CDR1 SNHLY, CDR2 FYNNEI. The CDR3 DNA reads TGTGCCAGCAAATTGGGCGGGTTGGGCTTGGAGCAGTACTTC. The encoded protein is CASKLGGLGLEQYF.

This clone was detected once. The chain has TRBV7-2 and TRBJ2-7, with D uncertain. The CDR3 length is 12 residues. V was clipped by 1 base and J by 5 bases, with 6 bases between them. The germline gives CDR1 SGHTA, CDR2 FQGNSA. CDR3 sequence: CASSLDNDEQYF. Here the CDR3 DNA reads TGTGCCAGCAGCTTAGACAACGACGAGCAGTACTTC.

This clone showed up just once. J is TRBJ2-3 and V is TRBV4-3, with D uncertain. Germline CDR1 LGHNA, CDR2 YSLEER. Trimming took 0 bases from V and 4 from J, leaving 8 bases between them. There are 14 residues in the CDR3. For the CDR3, the DNA is TGCGCCAGCAGCCAAGATTCCCCAGCAGATACGCAGTATTTT. Translated, it gives CASSQDSPADTQYF.

This chain connects TRBV5-1 to TRBJ2-5, with TRBD1 matching over 8 bases. CDR1 is SGHRS and CDR2 is YFSETQ in the germline V gene. The junction had 17 bases not matched to a gene; V was cut back by 3 bases and J by 4 bases. The CDR3 extends over 18 amino acids. CDR3 in DNA: TGCGCCAGCAGCTGGGATGAAGTGGACAGGGTACTAGGAGAGACCCAGTACTTC. Translated: CASSWDEVDRVLGETQYF. The full variable domain, with the rest looked up from reference TRBV5-1 and TRBJ2-5, is KAGVTQTPRYLIKTRGQQVTLSCSPISGHRSVSWYQQTPGQGLQFLFEYFSETQRNKGNFPGRFSGRQFSNSRSEMNVSTLELGDSALYLCASSWDEVDRVLGETQYFGPGTRLLVL.

The chain has TRBV6-1 and TRBJ2-6, with a tentative D call TRBD1 (6 bases). The CDR3 spans 18 residues. V was trimmed by 4 bases and J by 6 bases, leaving 22 bases between them. The germline gives CDR1 MNHNS, CDR2 SASEGT. The CDR3 DNA sequence: TGTGCCAGCAGTGGGGGGCCGGGACACTACCCGGAGGCCAACGTCCTGACTTTC. This encodes CASSGGPGHYPEANVLTF.

V usage is TRBV19 and J usage is TRBJ1-5, with D perhaps TRBD1 (6 bases). Per the germline V gene, CDR1 is LNHDA and CDR2 is SQIVND (reference sequence). V was cut by 5 bases and J by 5 bases, with 13 bases left in between. This CDR3 region has 14 residues. The CDR3 reads CASSSGTGYQPQHF. The CDR3 bases are TGTGCCAGTAGTTCGGGAACAGGGTATCAGCCCCAGCATTTT.

This clone was found a few times. The V gene is TRBV4-1, the J gene TRBJ1-3; D not resolved. The CDR3 extends over 16 amino acids. Germline V lookup: CDR1 MGHRA, CDR2 YSYEKL. V lost 6 bases, J lost 3 bases, and 18 bases lay in between. The DNA for the CDR3 is TGCGCCAGCAGGCCCGTGGGAGTTTTGAATGGAAACACCATATATTTT. This codes for CASRPVGVLNGNTIYF.

The CDR3 region has the DNA TGTGCCAGTAGTGAACTGAATCAGCCCCAGCATTTT. Encoded protein: CASSELNQPQHF. This sequence joins TRBV19 and TRBJ1-5, with D unresolved. The V gene lost 5 bases and the J gene lost 4 bases, with 6 bases spanning the gap. CDR3 length: 12 amino acids. Germline-derived CDR1 and CDR2 are LNHDA and SQIVND (reference sequence).